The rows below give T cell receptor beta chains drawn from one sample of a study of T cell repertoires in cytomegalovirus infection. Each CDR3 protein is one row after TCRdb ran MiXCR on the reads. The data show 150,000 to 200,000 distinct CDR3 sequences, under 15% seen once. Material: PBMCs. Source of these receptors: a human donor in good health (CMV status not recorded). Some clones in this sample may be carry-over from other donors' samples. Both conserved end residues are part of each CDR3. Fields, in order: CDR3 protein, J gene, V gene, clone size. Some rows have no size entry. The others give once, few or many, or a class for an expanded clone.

CDR3aa: CASSLFEQYF; j_gene: TRBJ2-7; v_gene: TRBV7-2; abundance: many
CDR3aa: CASSQKTGTSTDTQYF; j_gene: TRBJ2-3; v_gene: TRBV4-1; abundance: NA
CDR3aa: CASSSRDSLNTEAFF; j_gene: TRBJ1-1; v_gene: TRBV11-2; abundance: many
CDR3aa: CASSPHSGGEGMQFF; j_gene: TRBJ2-1; v_gene: TRBV6-4; abundance: few
CDR3aa: CASSYPGQGSGNTIYF; j_gene: TRBJ1-3; v_gene: TRBV28; abundance: NA
CDR3aa: CASSFGQGPYEQYF; j_gene: TRBJ2-7; v_gene: TRBV5-4; abundance: NA
CDR3aa: CASRPDETQYF; j_gene: TRBJ2-5; v_gene: TRBV7-9; abundance: few
CDR3aa: CASSLDGYGYTF; j_gene: TRBJ1-2; v_gene: TRBV7-2; abundance: many
CDR3aa: CASSPRGDETQYF; j_gene: TRBJ2-5; v_gene: TRBV7-6; abundance: NA
CDR3aa: CASSLASPNSPLHF; j_gene: TRBJ1-6; v_gene: TRBV7-9; abundance: few
CDR3aa: CASSLTGDGQPQHF; j_gene: TRBJ1-5; v_gene: TRBV12-3/TRBV12-4; abundance: few
CDR3aa: CASSRSGRALYEQYF; j_gene: TRBJ2-7; v_gene: TRBV6-5; abundance: few